The 9 T cell receptor beta chains reported below all come from one sample, sequenced in a study of Ad26.COV2.S vaccination and SARS-CoV-2 variants. The treatment: around 19 received Ad26.COV2.S at low or high dose, single or two shots; about 5 received placebo; per-sample allocation not given. Specimens were obtained on day 63 following the first vaccine or placebo injection. The method was immunoSEQ multiplex PCR; TCRdb's version includes in-frame clones alone and lacks a portion of them. In the table there are 500,000 or so clones, approximately 88% of which are singletons. The sample here was peripheral blood, taken in a trial of Ad26.COV2.S vaccine versus placebo. Source of these receptors: a person between 18 and 65 years old who received the Ad26.COV2.S COVID-19 vaccine or a placebo.

The V and J genes are TRBV2 and TRBJ1-5; no definite D call. The CDR3 is made up of 11 amino acids. V was trimmed by 6 bases and J by 4 bases, leaving 4 bases between them. Per germline, CDR1 SNHLY and CDR2 FYNNEI. The CDR3 spells CASRLNQPQHF. In nucleotides, the CDR3 is TGTGCCAGCAGGCTTAATCAGCCCCAGCATTTT.

The chain is built from TRBV30 and TRBJ1-4; 8 positions agree with TRBD1. The CDR3 loop spans 13 amino acids. The J segment lost 1 base and the V segment lost 8 bases, leaving 3 bases of the junction unmatched. Germline V lookup: CDR1 GTSNPN, CDR2 SVGIG (reference sequence). This chain's CDR3 is CASGQGTNEKLFF. CDR3 sequence (DNA): TGTGCCAGCGGACAGGGAACTAATGAAAAACTGTTTTTT.

This sequence joins TRBV5-4 and TRBJ1-2, with a weak D call TRBD1 (5 bases). The CDR3 runs 16 residues. The V end lost 1 base, the J end lost 7 bases, and 20 bases lay between the germline ends. Germline V gene data show CDR1 as SGHNT and CDR2 as YYREEE (reference sequence). The CDR3: CASSLWGLGVFGGYTF. In DNA form, the CDR3 reads TGTGCCAGCAGCTTGTGGGGCCTTGGGGTTTTTGGTGGCTACACCTTC.

This chain joins TRBV5-4 and TRBJ2-3, with unresolved D. The CDR3 is made up of 12 amino acids. Per germline, CDR1 SGHNT and CDR2 YYREEE (reference sequence). The V end was cut by 5 bases, the J end by 7 bases, with 11 bases between. CDR3 sequence: CASSTEVHTQYF. The CDR3 coding sequence is TGTGCCAGCAGTACGGAAGTCCATACGCAGTATTTT.

This chain links TRBV29-1 with TRBJ2-1, with D unresolved. Trimming pared 8 bases from V and 8 bases from J, leaving 13 bases between. The CDR3 consists of 11 residues. Germline-derived CDR1 and CDR2 are SQVTM and ANQGSEA. DNA of the CDR3: TGCAGCACCGGGCTGATCCATGAGCAGTTCTTC. This translates into CSTGLIHEQFF.

The rearrangement joins TRBV28 to TRBJ2-5; 8 bases align to TRBD2. The CDR3 is 18 amino acids. Germline CDR1 reads MDHEN; CDR2 reads SYDVKM. V shed 6 bases and J 2 bases; nucleotides not matched to a gene: 17. The CDR3 spells CASSPPLGKAGEQETQYF. In nucleotides, the CDR3 is TGTGCCAGCAGCCCCCCCCTCGGGAAAGCGGGGGAGCAAGAGACCCAGTACTTC.

V and J are TRBV28 and TRBJ1-2, with TRBD1 as a possible D gene (5 bases). The V gene lost 6 bases and the J gene lost 4 bases, with 6 bases spanning the gap. The germline gives CDR1 MDHEN, CDR2 SYDVKM. This CDR3 contains 11 residues. CDR3 protein: CASRDIYGYTF. For the CDR3, the DNA is TGTGCCAGCAGGGACATCTATGGCTACACCTTC.

This chain connects TRBV6-1 to TRBJ2-2, with a tentative D call TRBD2 (6 bases). This CDR3 is 14 amino acids long. V lost 3 bases and J lost 6, with 11 bases in between. Germline V gives CDR1 MNHNS, CDR2 SASEGT. The CDR3 here is CASSERTGAGELFF. The DNA for the CDR3 is TGTGCCAGCAGTGAGAGGACGGGAGCCGGGGAGCTGTTTTTT.

The rearrangement uses TRBV11-2 and TRBJ1-2; tentative D call: TRBD1 (5 bases). The CDR3 consists of 13 residues. CDR1 SGHAT and CDR2 FQNNGV come from the germline V gene. V shed 5 bases and J shed 4 bases, with 11 bases lying between them. CDR3 protein: CASSPWGGYGYTF. In nucleotides, the CDR3 is TGTGCCAGCAGCCCCTGGGGGGGCTATGGCTACACCTTC.